This TCR beta chain was recorded in a study of cytotoxic CD8 clonotypes in ibrutinib-treated CLL. TCRdb's table, derived via immunoSEQ multiplex PCR, lists solely in-frame clones and lacks some. The sample has fewer than 300,000 clones; less than 85% are singletons. This CDR3 region has 15 residues. Germline V gene data show CDR1 as SGHTS and CDR2 as YDEGEE. The V end lost 0 bases, the J end lost 4 bases, and 14 bases lay between the germline ends. The chain carries TRBV5-8 and TRBJ2-7, with TRBD1 as a possible D gene (6 bases). Sequencing used PBMCs, obtained at disease progression, from a patient treated with ibrutinib. The receptor was isolated from a human donor with chronic lymphocytic leukemia. Written as DNA, the CDR3 is TGTGCCAGCAGCTTGGGAGGGGGTTATTTGTACGAGCAGTACTTC. Amino acids: CASSLGGGYLYEQYF.